This T cell receptor beta chain derives from a study of cytomegalovirus exposure and HLA in healthy donors. Notes on the study in general: Among TCR beta chains of equal frequency, HLA-associated ones were more clonally expanded in a later analysis. In terms of immune exposure information, only CMV serostatus was available.

On this clone: Its antigen is unidentified.

The primer mix had 60 Vbeta and 13 Jbeta primers. The method was immunoSEQ multiplex PCR; TCRdb's version includes in-frame clones alone and lacks a portion of them. The table lists 90,000 to 130,000 clones, 65% to 75% of them singletons. The germline V and J ends were trimmed by 5 bases and 6 bases, with 13 bases remaining between them. The germline CDR1 and CDR2 sequences are MNHEY and SVGAGI. There are 13 residues in the CDR3. This sequence originates from a young man in good health and CMV-seropositive. This chain links TRBV6-5 with TRBJ1-2; tentative D call: TRBD1 (5 bases). Material for sequencing was PBMCs. The CDR3 loop reads CASSPAIQDGYTF. The DNA of the CDR3 is TGTGCCAGCAGTCCGGCAATACAGGATGGCTACACCTTC.